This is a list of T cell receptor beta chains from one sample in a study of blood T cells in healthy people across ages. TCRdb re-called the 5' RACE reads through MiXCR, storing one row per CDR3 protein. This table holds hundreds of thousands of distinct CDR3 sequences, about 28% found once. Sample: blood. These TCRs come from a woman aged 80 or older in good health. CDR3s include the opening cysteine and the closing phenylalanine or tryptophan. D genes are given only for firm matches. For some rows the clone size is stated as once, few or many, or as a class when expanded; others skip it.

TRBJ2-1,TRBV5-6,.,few,TGTGCCAGCAGCTTGGGCAGGAACCTGGACAATGAGCAGTTCTTC,CASSLGRNLDNEQFF
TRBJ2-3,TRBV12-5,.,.,TGTGCTAGTGGTTTGGTACTCGGGGGAGACCCAGATACGCAGTATTTT,CASGLVLGGDPDTQYF
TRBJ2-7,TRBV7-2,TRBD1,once,TGTGCCAGCAGCTTAGCAGGGACAGGGGACGAGCAGTACTTC,CASSLAGTGDEQYF
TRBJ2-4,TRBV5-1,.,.,TGCGCCAGCAGCTTGCTAGGGACCAAAAACATTCAGTACTTC,CASSLLGTKNIQYF
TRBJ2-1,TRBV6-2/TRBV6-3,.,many,TGTGCCAGCAGCTCGGCGAGTGAGCAGTTCTTC,CASSSASEQFF
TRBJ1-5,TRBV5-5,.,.,TGTGCCAGCAGCTTGGGGTCAGGGGAGAGACAGCCCCAGCATTTT,CASSLGSGERQPQHF
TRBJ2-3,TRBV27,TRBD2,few,TGTGCCAGCAGTTTGACTAGCGGGGGGGCTTCAGATACGCAGTATTTT,CASSLTSGGASDTQYF
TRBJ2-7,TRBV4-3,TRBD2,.,TGCGCCAGCAGCCCACTAGCGGGGGTAGGCGATGAGCAGTACTTC,CASSPLAGVGDEQYF
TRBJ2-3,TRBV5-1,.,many,TGCGCCAGCAGCTATGCAGGGAGGGATACGCAGTATTTT,CASSYAGRDTQYF
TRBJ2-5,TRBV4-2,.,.,TGTGCCAGCAGCCAAGAGGTTGGCCGGGGGGAGACCCAGTACTTC,CASSQEVGRGETQYF
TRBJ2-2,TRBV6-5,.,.,TGTGCCAGCAGTTACTCAGGAATCAACACCGGGGAGCTGTTTTTT,CASSYSGINTGELFF
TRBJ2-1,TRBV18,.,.,TGTGCCAGCTCACCACTCCGGCAGGGGGGCGGGTGGAATGAGCAGTTCTTC,CASSPLRQGGGWNEQFF
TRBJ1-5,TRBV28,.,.,TGTGCCAGCAGGGAAACAGGTGGGTTCGGCAATCGGCCCCAGCATTTT,CASRETGGFGNRPQHF
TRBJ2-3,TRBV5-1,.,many,TGCGCCAGCGGCCGGGAGCGGCCGGATACGCAGTATTTT,CASGRERPDTQYF
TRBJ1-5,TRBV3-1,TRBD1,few,TGTGCCAGCAGCCGAGGGGGCTATAGCAATCAGCCCCAGCATTTT,CASSRGGYSNQPQHF
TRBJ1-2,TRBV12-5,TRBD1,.,TGTGCTAGTGGTTTAGGGACAGCCTATGGCTACACCTTC,CASGLGTAYGYTF
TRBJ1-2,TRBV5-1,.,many,TGCGCCAGCAGCCTTAACAGGGATGGCTACACCTTC,CASSLNRDGYTF
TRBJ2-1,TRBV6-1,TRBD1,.,TGTGCCAGCAGTGGAAGGACAGGGGCTTACAATGAGCAGTTCTTC,CASSGRTGAYNEQFF
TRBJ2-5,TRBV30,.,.,TGTGCCTGGAGTACCAACTCAGAGACCCAGTACTTC,CAWSTNSETQYF
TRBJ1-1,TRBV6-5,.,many,TGTGCCAGCAGTTACTCGGGAGCGTCCCCGAACACTGAAGCTTTCTTT,CASSYSGASPNTEAFF